Listed here is a single T cell receptor beta chain. The data originate from a study of blood T cell repertoires in COVID-19. Study as a whole: COVID-19 samples, acute and convalescent, were from the United States, Italy and Spain.

As handled by the study authors: Researchers report that nucleated cell counts were estimated from reference gene primer amplification. The protocol was immunoSEQ multiplex PCR, while the TCRdb copy is restricted to in-frame clones and leaves out a portion. V, J and clone size are taken as reported in that table, and D and trimming were inferred from the DNA itself. The sample records about 210,000 clones, 75% to 90% being singletons. Per germline, CDR1 SGHNT and CDR2 YYREEE (reference sequence). There are 16 residues in the CDR3. V dropped 0 bases and J dropped 4 bases, with 16 bases sitting between them.

This receptor was identified in a woman between 35 and 50 years old with acute or convalescent COVID-19. Sequencing used peripheral blood. This chain connects TRBV5-4 to TRBJ2-5; D possibly corresponds to TRBD2 (7 bases). For the CDR3, the DNA is TGTGCCAGCAGCTTGGGGCGCAGGGGAGGGTTAGAGACCCAGTACTTC. Amino acids: CASSLGRRGGLETQYF.